The present T cell receptor (beta chain) was sequenced within a study of cytomegalovirus exposure and HLA in healthy donors (dated by TCRdb to 2015 to 2018). Study-level background: According to an earlier analysis of 550 to 750 of the donors, about 179 million T cells yielded 90 million to 130 million unique TCR beta sequences and about 280 Gb of sequence data. Among some 400 genotyped donors of the cohort, an average of around 240,000 unique TCR beta nucleotide sequences were sequenced per donor, 15% to 20% of them non-productive. The number of donors typed differed by locus, with about 629-640 for A, B, C, DRB1 and DQB1, around 500 for DQA1, over 600 for DPA1, and about 450 for DPB1. The study used immunosequencing to profile the T cell repertoires of several hundred subjects and linked those repertoires to cytomegalovirus serostatus. Every repertoire in the discovery cohort had been generated on one and the same sequencing platform. Because of strong linkage in the cohort, a few DR-DQ haplotypes were treated as single units for association and clustering. The later analysis used no new phenotypic data to find candidate immune exposures, relying instead on TCR beta sequences and their occurrence across donors. Donor age, sex, ethnicity and CMV serostatus were compiled together with the repertoire data. The study aimed to test whether signatures of past pathogen exposure could be identified by cataloging public T cell receptors. HLA typing covered class I and class II loci at four-digit resolution. To study patterns of TCR occurrence, a later analysis re-analyzed previously published TCR beta repertoires from 666 donors and added high-resolution HLA genotyping. The genetic ancestry cluster associated with self-reported Caucasian donors included around 76% of the roughly 380 genotyped donors. Genome-wide SNP genotypes for about three fifths of the roughly 670 donors were used in a later genetic analysis, which treated that subset as a discovery cohort. Roughly 300 gigabases of sequencing data and 70 million to 100 million unique TCR sequences made up an early release that covered 500 to 700 HLA-typed donors. Besides the first cohort of hundreds of subjects, a separate validation cohort made up of roughly 120 different subjects was used. To predict cytomegalovirus infection status, the study brought together high-throughput TCR immunosequencing, statistical association of individual TCRs with disease status, and machine learning. An earlier analysis of 587 of the donors used high-throughput TCR beta sequencing to judge whether each TCR beta V gene segment behaved as functional or pseudogenic. Study-wide findings and limitations: A further reported finding was that TCR beta sequences accurately predicted the HLA-A and HLA-B alleles for most subjects in the first cohort. Correlated functional status among segregating V segments might be attributable to linkage disequilibrium, but an unknown experimental factor could not be ruled out. When HLA alleles, especially DR and DQ, strongly co-occurred, attributing TCR associations to individual alleles was difficult. In a later genetic analysis, fewer N-insertions in productive TCRs were reported among donors in an Asian-associated ancestry cluster than the roughly 700-donor mean. A later analysis found that most CMV-associated TCR beta chains appeared HLA-restricted, with HLA associations seemingly driven largely by CMV exposure. According to a later analysis, parvovirus B19, influenza, CMV and Epstein-Barr virus appeared linked to several top co-occurrence clusters. An earlier analysis of 450 to 750 of the donors showed that most TCR beta V segments appeared in productive rearrangements either about 87% or about 30% of the time, which broadly matched IMGT annotations. A later analysis associated some 17,000 TCR beta sequences with specific HLA alleles at a false discovery rate of 0.05. The sequencing pipeline was judged likely to have produced a cluster of highly shared sequence variants as a technical artifact. A later analysis found that TCR association rates varied across HLA loci, with DRB1 alleles showing the most associated TCRs and HLA-C alleles the fewest. In the study, around 160 TCR beta chains were listed as associated with cytomegalovirus. Because counts were too low, about 18 rarely observed V segments, including chromosome 9 orphons, were excluded from the earlier analysis of several hundred of the donors. V-gene and J-gene trimming of TCR beta chains was associated with a missense DCLRE1C variant in a later genetic analysis, and the association was replicated in an independent cohort. In vitro tests confirmed that a few of the cytomegalovirus-associated TCR beta chains recognize cytomegalovirus antigens. This cohort had only TCR beta chains sequenced, and the lack of alpha or paired-chain data limited which features could be detected. A later analysis found that HLA-associated TCR beta chains were more clonally expanded and had lower generation probabilities than equally common non-associated chains. Presence/absence analyses assumed roughly uniform sequencing depth across donors, an assumption that may not hold. Most TCR sequences were observed very rarely across donors, whereas some public TCRs were present in many individuals. According to the authors, the approach could potentially be generalized to other disease states and immunological phenotypes. CMV serostatus was the only immune exposure information available for the cohort. Because HLA typing was missing for some donors at each locus, association tests included only the typed subset. Cytomegalovirus status was reported to be diagnosed by the classifier with high specificity and sensitivity in both the original and validation cohorts.

The method was the immunoSEQ multiplex PCR assay. For the multiplex PCR, a mixture combining 60 forward primers for TCR Vbeta segments and 13 reverse primers for TCR Jbeta segments was used. Amplification of the CDR3 region of rearranged TCR beta genes was performed with a multiplex PCR assay on genomic DNA. On the Illumina HiSeq System, the amplified TCR beta libraries were sequenced as 87-base-pair reads. For the original study's pipeline: Across the roughly 700 repertoires, a later analysis counted tens of millions of unique TCR beta chains, roughly 11 million of which were shared by at least two donors. Raw reads were error-corrected and collapsed into unique sequences by a nearest-neighbor algorithm in which closely related sequences were merged to remove PCR and sequencing errors. Alignment of CDR3 sequences to IMGT reference sequences was used to assign V, D and J gene segments. Each retained sequence needed at least a six-nucleotide match to both a V gene segment and a J gene segment. Rearrangements were called productive when the CDR3 lacked stop codons and stayed in frame with V and J; all others were non-productive. Following IMGT convention, CDR3 was defined as the stretch from the second conserved V-encoded cysteine up to the conserved J-encoded phenylalanine. In an earlier analysis of some 550 of the donors, sequences lacking an unambiguous match to a single V gene segment were excluded. In an earlier analysis of approximately 610 of the donors, V segments were called functional above 56.7% productive rearrangements and were called segregating when the between-donor standard deviation exceeded 5%. A statistical classification framework was built for diagnosing cytomegalovirus status from the catalog of TCR beta chain sequences. In a later analysis, V and J genes were assigned by comparing TCR nucleotide sequences against IMGT/GENE-DB human TR gene sequences. The TCRdist pipeline was used in a later analysis to assign CDR3 sequences and most-parsimonious VDJ recombination scenarios. In a later analysis, each TCR beta chain was defined by its CDR3 amino acid sequence together with its V-gene family, and reads lacking a unique V-gene family were excluded. In a later analysis, 450 to 600 highly shared, low-generation-probability nucleotide sequences were removed to address suspected cross-contamination and a sequencing artifact. In a later analysis, a clonal expansion index for each public chain was calculated from normalized within-repertoire ranks of inferred template counts. Generation probabilities in a later analysis came from a VDJ recombination model fitted to out-of-frame rearrangements, and those results were checked against IGoR. A later analysis scored TCR-TCR, TCR-HLA and TCR-CMV co-occurrence with hypergeometric tests, applying a repertoire-size bias correction to TCR pairs. To estimate false discovery rates, a later analysis permuted the HLA or CMV assignments 20 times. In a later analysis, co-occurring TCRs were grouped using DBSCAN, and TCRdist sequence similarity was added for clustering within HLA-allele-positive subsets. Co-occurrence clustering excluded repertoires with fewer than 30,000 or more than 120,000 public chains, plus five with anomalous nucleotide sharing. Here the immuneACCESS table is served through TCRdb, limited to in-frame sequences with V and J called. Missing clones are a known gap in these copies; in checked studies unresolved V genes cover under half, and the rest lacks a known reason. V and J calls and clone size are those listed in that table; D and trimming were worked out from the DNA. The sample table contains about 60,000 clones; only one count was recorded for 70% to 80% of them. The ten largest clonotypes hold roughly a fifth of the sample.

The cohort comprised 666 healthy bone marrow donors. At the time of sampling, all cohort members were nominally healthy, though unrecorded immune exposures were likely present. The donor tested CMV seropositive, placing the donor among the 290 or so seropositive members of the cohort. Each donor provided a peripheral blood sample, and peripheral blood mononuclear cells were used for TCR beta sequencing. Genomic DNA was extracted from the blood cell samples with the Qiagen DNeasy Blood Extraction Kit. This clone was picked up a small number of times. Its antigen is not yet known. No per-base quality is available; no much larger clone lies one base away. This sequence originates from a woman in her sixties in good health and CMV-seropositive. Sample: PBMCs.

CDR3 loop: CASSFGGAVAFF. The base sequence is TGTGCCAGCAGTTTTGGGGGGGCGGTAGCTTTCTTT. This sequence uses TRBV28 and TRBJ1-1; 6 matching bases give a weak D call of TRBD1. Trimming at the junction amounts to 3 bases on V and 10 bases on J, and the germline ends lie 12 bases apart. The CDR3 goes from the cysteine to the phenylalanine over 12 residues. Only the CDR3 portion is preserved as DNA: 36 bases, with reading frame beginning at the first base. The CDR1 and CDR2 encoded by the germline V gene are MDHEN and SYDVKM.